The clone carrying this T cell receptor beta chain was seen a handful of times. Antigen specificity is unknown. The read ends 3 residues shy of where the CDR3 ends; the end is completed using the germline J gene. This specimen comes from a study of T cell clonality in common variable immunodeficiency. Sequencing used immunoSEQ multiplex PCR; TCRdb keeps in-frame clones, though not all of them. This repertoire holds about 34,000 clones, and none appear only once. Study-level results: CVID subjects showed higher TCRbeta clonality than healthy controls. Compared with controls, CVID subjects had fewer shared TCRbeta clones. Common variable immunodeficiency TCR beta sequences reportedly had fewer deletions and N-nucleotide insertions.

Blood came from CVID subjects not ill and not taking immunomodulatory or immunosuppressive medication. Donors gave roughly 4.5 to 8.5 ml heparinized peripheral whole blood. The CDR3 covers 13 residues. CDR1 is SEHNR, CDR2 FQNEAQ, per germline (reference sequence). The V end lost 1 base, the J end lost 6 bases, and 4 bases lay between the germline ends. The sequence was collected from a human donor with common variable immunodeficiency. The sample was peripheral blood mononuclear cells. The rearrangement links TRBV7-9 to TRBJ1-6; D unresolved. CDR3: CASSLDSNSPLHF. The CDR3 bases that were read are TGTGCCAGCAGCTTAGACAGTAATTCACCC.